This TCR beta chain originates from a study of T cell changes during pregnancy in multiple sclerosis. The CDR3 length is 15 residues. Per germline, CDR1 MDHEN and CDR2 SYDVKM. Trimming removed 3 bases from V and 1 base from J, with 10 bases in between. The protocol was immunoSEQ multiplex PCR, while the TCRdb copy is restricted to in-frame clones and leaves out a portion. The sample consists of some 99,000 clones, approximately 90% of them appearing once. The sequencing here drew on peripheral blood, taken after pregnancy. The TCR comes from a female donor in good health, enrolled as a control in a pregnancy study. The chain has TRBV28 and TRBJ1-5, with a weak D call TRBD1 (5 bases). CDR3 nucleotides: TGTGCCAGCAGTTTCCCCCGGGGGAGCAATCAGCCCCAGCATTTT. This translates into CASSFPRGSNQPQHF.